The 9 T cell receptor beta chains below all came from one sample that was sequenced in a study of OX40 agonist ivuxolimab in advanced cancers. Sequenced by immunoSEQ multiplex PCR; TCRdb stores in-frame clones only, minus some. The repertoire holds roughly 80,000 clones, with approximately 85% as singletons. Sample: CD4+ or CD8+ T cells sorted from blood, taken in a trial of the OX40 agonist ivuxolimab. The source is an adult with an advanced solid tumor such as melanoma, head and neck, liver or kidney cancer.

The chain is built from TRBV7-9 and TRBJ2-3; D not resolved. Germline CDR1 is SEHNR and CDR2 is FQNEAQ (reference sequence). The CDR3 spans 13 residues. V dropped 4 bases and J dropped 2 bases, with 7 bases sitting between them. The CDR3 region is CASSSYSTDTQYF. The CDR3 nucleotides read TGTGCCAGCAGCTCCTACTCCACAGATACGCAGTATTTT.

The chain recombines TRBV7-2 with TRBJ1-5; D remains ambiguous. This CDR3 is built from 16 residues. Germline lookup yields CDR1 SGHTA and CDR2 FQGNSA. The ends were cut back, 1 base at V and 1 base at J, with 11 bases in the middle. The CDR3 nucleotides are TGTGCCAGCAGCTTAGGAGGGTCGGTCAGCAATCAGCCCCAGCATTTT. The encoded protein is CASSLGGSVSNQPQHF. Filled out from reference TRBV7-2 and TRBJ1-5, the complete variable domain reads GAGVSQSPSNKVTEKGKDVELRCDPISGHTALYWYRQSLGQGLEFLIYFQGNSAPDKSGLPSDRFSAERTGGSVSTLTIQRTQQEDSAVYLCASSLGGSVSNQPQHFGDGTRLSIL.

This chain links TRBV7-3 with TRBJ1-1; tentative D call: TRBD1 (6 bases). Germline CDR1 and CDR2: SGHTA and FQGTGA. Trimming took off 5 bases at V and 4 bases at J, with 11 bases between the two ends. The CDR3 totals 13 residues. CDR3 loop: CASSKQGPTEAFF. The CDR3 coding sequence is TGTGCCAGCAGCAAACAGGGTCCCACTGAAGCTTTCTTT. Using reference TRBV7-3 and TRBJ1-1 for the parts outside the CDR3, the full variable domain is GAGVSQTPSNKVTEKGKYVELRCDPISGHTALYWYRQSLGQGPEFLIYFQGTGAADDSGLPNDRFFAVRPEGSVSTLKIQRTERGDSAVYLCASSKQGPTEAFFGQGTRLTVV.

The V gene is TRBV2, the J gene TRBJ1-1; D unclear. Germline V gene data show CDR1 as SNHLY and CDR2 as FYNNEI. The CDR3 loop spans 11 amino acids. The V end lost 5 bases, the J end lost 11 bases, and 12 bases lay between the germline ends. The CDR3 DNA is TGTGCCAGCAGTCCAACACCGGGGGCTTTCTTT. Translating it yields CASSPTPGAFF.

The chain combines TRBV14 with TRBJ2-7, with D uncertain. The germline gives CDR1 SGHDN, CDR2 FVKESK. Trimming cost V 5 bases and J 2 bases, with 10 bases left between them. The CDR3 loop spans 13 amino acids. The CDR3 region has the DNA TGTGCCAGCAGCGGAACAGCAACCTACGAGCAGTACTTC. Translated, it gives CASSGTATYEQYF.

This clone has just a few counts. The V and J genes are TRBV9 and TRBJ1-1; D gene unclear. Trimming left V 4 bases short and J 0 bases short, with 7 bases between. This CDR3 has 13 residues. Germline CDR1 SGDLS, CDR2 YYNGEE. CDR3 nucleotides: TGTGCCAGCAGCCCACGGCTGAACACTGAAGCTTTCTTT. This sequence encodes CASSPRLNTEAFF.

A note on this clone: Germline is not matched at one junction end, which may reflect a read error. V gene TRBV11-3 combines with J gene TRBJ2-7; 7 nucleotides match TRBD1. CDR3 size: 15 residues. Germline assignment: CDR1 SGHNT and CDR2 YENEEA. This chain's CDR3 is CASSPRPGQNYGQYF. CDR3 bases: TGTGCCAGCAGCCCCCGTCCGGGACAGAACTACGGGCAGTACTTC.

This clone was seen a single time. The chain is built from TRBV6-5 and TRBJ1-4, with 9 positions matching TRBD1. The V gene's germline CDR1 is MNHEY and CDR2 SVGAGI. The CDR3 runs to 15 residues. Trimming at V came to 5 bases and at J to 3 bases, leaving 4 bases not matched to a gene. The CDR3 here is CASSPGDRANEKLFF. The CDR3 DNA follows: TGTGCCAGCAGTCCCGGGGACAGGGCTAATGAAAAACTGTTTTTT.

The V and J genes are TRBV7-2 and TRBJ2-2; 8 nucleotides agree with TRBD2. The germline gives CDR1 SGHTA, CDR2 FQGNSA. CDR3 size: 15 residues. The V gene end was trimmed by 4 bases and the J gene end by 3 bases; junction bases not matched to a gene: 4. The CDR3 nucleotides are TGTGCCAGCAGCTCAGGACTAGCCTACACCGGGGAGCTGTTTTTT. Amino acids: CASSSGLAYTGELFF.